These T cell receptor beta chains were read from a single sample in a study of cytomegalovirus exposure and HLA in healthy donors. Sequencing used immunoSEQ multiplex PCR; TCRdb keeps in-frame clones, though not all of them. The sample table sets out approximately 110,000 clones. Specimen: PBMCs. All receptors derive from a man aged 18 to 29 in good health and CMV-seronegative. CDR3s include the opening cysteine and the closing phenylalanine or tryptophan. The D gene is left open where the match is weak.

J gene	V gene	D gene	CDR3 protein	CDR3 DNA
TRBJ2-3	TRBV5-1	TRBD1	CASSVTKGQGGGYTQYF	TGCGCCAGCAGCGTAACTAAGGGACAGGGTGGGGGATATACGCAGTATTTT
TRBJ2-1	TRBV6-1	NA	CASSEVAGSYNEQFF	TGTGCCAGCAGTGAGGTTGCGGGGAGTTACAATGAGCAGTTCTTC
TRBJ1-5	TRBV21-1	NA	CASSPLRDSRLSNQPQHF	TGTGCCAGCAGCCCCCTCCGGGACAGTAGACTTAGCAATCAGCCCCAGCATTTT
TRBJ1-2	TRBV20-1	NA	CSARFLRVLMF	TGCAGTGCTAGATTTTTACGGGTGCTGATGTTC
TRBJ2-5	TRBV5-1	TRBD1	CASSPGTEETQYF	TGCGCCAGCAGCCCTGGGACAGAAGAGACCCAGTACTTC
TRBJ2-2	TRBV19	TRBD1	CGSGTGGTGELFF	TGTGGGAGTGGGACAGGGGGCACCGGGGAGCTGTTTTTT
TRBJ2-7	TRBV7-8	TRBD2	CASSSPGTSGRVPYEQYF	TGTGCCAGCAGCTCACCCGGGACTAGCGGGAGGGTACCCTACGAGCAGTACTTC
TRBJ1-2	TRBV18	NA	CASSPPRGSIYGYTF	TGTGCCAGCTCACCACCGAGAGGGTCGATTTATGGCTACACCTTC
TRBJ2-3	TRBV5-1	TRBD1	CASSLRTGVTDTQYF	TGCGCCAGCAGCTTGAGGACAGGAGTTACAGATACGCAGTATTTT
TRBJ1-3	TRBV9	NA	CASSVLPRWRDGNTIYF	TGTGCCAGCAGCGTTCTTCCACGGTGGAGGGATGGAAACACCATATATTTT
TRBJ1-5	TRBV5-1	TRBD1	CASSFRQGWVSNQPQHF	TGCGCCAGCAGCTTTCGACAGGGGTGGGTTAGCAATCAGCCCCAGCATTTT
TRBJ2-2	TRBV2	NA	CASGGRDTGELFF	TGTGCCTCCGGCGGTAGAGATACCGGGGAGCTGTTTTTT
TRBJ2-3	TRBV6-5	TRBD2	CASSYSLGRVTDTQYF	TGTGCCAGCAGTTACTCTTTGGGGAGGGTCACAGATACGCAGTATTTT
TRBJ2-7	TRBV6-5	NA	CASSKGSGINEQYF	TGTGCCAGCAGTAAGGGGTCAGGGATAAACGAGCAGTACTTC
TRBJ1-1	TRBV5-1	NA	CASSLGRTGKNTEAFF	TGCGCCAGCAGCTTGGGGCGTACAGGGAAGAACACTGAAGCTTTCTTT
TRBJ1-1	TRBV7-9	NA	CASSFDTEGAEAFF	TGTGCCAGCAGCTTCGATACAGAGGGGGCTGAAGCTTTCTTT
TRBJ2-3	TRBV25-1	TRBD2	CATTGTSGKTSTDTQYF	TGTGCCACTACCGGGACTAGCGGAAAGACTAGCACAGATACGCAGTATTTT
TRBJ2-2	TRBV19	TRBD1	CASSMGQLNTGELFF	TGTGCCAGTAGTATGGGACAGTTGAACACCGGGGAGCTGTTTTTT
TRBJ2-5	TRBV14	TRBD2	CASSQLAGLKTQYF	TGTGCCAGCAGCCAGTTAGCGGGGCTAAAGACCCAGTACTTC
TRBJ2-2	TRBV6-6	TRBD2	CATRGRGEFTGELFF	TGTGCCACCCGAGGGAGGGGAGAGTTCACCGGGGAGCTGTTTTTT
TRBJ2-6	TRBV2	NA	CATQGGGTGANVLTF	TGTGCCACCCAAGGGGGGGGGACAGGGGCCAACGTCCTGACTTTC
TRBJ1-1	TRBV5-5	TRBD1	CASSFIDRAVTEAFF	TGTGCCAGCAGCTTCATAGACAGGGCCGTAACTGAAGCTTTCTTT
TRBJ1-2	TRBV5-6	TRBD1	CASMHDRVRGYTF	TGTGCCAGCATGCACGACAGGGTGCGTGGCTACACCTTC
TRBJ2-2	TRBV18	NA	CASSPQLINTGELFF	TGTGCCAGCTCACCACAACTTATCAACACCGGGGAGCTGTTTTTT
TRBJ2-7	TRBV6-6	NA	CASSTGLQGEQYF	TGTGCCAGCAGTACCGGACTTCAAGGGGAGCAGTACTTC
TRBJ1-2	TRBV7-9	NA	CASSRPQVLPYGYTF	TGTGCCAGCAGCCGTCCTCAGGTCCTCCCTTATGGCTACACCTTC
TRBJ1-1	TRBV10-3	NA	CAIRSGFNTEAFF	TGTGCCATCAGGTCAGGCTTTAACACTGAAGCTTTCTTT
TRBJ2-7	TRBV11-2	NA	CASSFTGNEQYF	TGTGCCAGCAGCTTTACAGGGAACGAGCAGTACTTC
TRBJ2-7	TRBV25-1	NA	CASRPSGTTYEQYF	TGTGCCAGCAGACCCTCCGGGACAACCTACGAGCAGTACTTC
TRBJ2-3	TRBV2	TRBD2	CASSLTRTSGSFFRTDTQYF	TGTGCCAGCAGTCTAACCCGGACTAGCGGGAGCTTTTTTAGAACAGATACGCAGTATTTT
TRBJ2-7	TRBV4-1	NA	CASSQRQLGTYEQYF	TGCGCCAGCAGCCAGCGACAGTTAGGGACTTACGAGCAGTACTTC
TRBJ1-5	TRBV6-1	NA	CASIPGQFNQPQHF	TGTGCCAGCATCCCCGGACAGTTCAATCAGCCCCAGCATTTT
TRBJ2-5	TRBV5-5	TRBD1	CASSSLGQGQETQYF	TGTGCCAGCAGCTCGCTCGGACAGGGCCAAGAGACCCAGTACTTC
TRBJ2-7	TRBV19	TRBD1	CATKRDTGTGINEQYF	TGTGCCACCAAGCGGGATACGGGGACAGGGATCAACGAGCAGTACTTC
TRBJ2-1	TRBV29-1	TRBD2	CSVGGRTFLF	TGCAGCGTTGGCGGGAGGACCTTCCTCTTC
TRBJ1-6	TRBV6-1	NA	CASSSEALHF	TGTGCCAGCAGCTCCGAGGCCCTCCACTTT
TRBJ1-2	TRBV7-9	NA	CASSSESWTDSYGYTF	TGTGCCAGCAGCTCCGAAAGTTGGACGGACTCCTATGGCTACACCTTC
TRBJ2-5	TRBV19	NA	CASSTRGYQETQYF	TGTGCCAGTAGTACTCGGGGATATCAAGAGACCCAGTACTTC
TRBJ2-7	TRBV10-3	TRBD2	CAISGLAGGPPYEQYF	TGTGCCATCTCTGGACTAGCGGGAGGCCCACCCTACGAGCAGTACTTC
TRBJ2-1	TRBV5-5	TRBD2	CASSLGLAGNNEQFF	TGTGCCAGCAGCTTAGGGCTAGCGGGGAACAATGAGCAGTTCTTC
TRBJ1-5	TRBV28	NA	CASSPVGPPQHF	TGTGCCAGCAGCCCCGTCGGTCCGCCCCAGCATTTT
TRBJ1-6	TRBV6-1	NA	CASSTQPSYNSPLHF	TGTGCCAGCAGTACACAACCCTCCTATAATTCACCCCTCCACTTT
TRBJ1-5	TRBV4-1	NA	CASSAIGADQPQHF	TGCGCCAGCAGCGCAATAGGAGCCGATCAGCCCCAGCATTTT
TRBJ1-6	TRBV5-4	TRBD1	CASSFGTAGYSPLHF	TGTGCCAGCAGCTTCGGGACAGCCGGGTATTCACCCCTCCACTTT
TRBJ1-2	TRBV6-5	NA	CASMGGYGYTF	TGTGCCAGCATGGGGGGGTATGGCTACACCTTC
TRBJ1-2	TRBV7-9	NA	CASSLIRGQTLYGYTF	TGTGCCAGCAGCTTAATTAGGGGCCAGACCCTCTATGGCTACACCTTC
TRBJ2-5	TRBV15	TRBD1	CATSRGQGLAQYF	TGTGCCACCAGCAGAGGACAGGGTTTGGCCCAGTACTTC
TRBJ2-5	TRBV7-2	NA	CASSLQYQETQYF	TGTGCCAGCAGCTTACAGTACCAAGAGACCCAGTACTTC
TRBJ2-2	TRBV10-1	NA	CASSEPPRTENTGELFF	TGCGCCAGCAGTGAGCCCCCCAGGACAGAGAACACCGGGGAGCTGTTTTTT